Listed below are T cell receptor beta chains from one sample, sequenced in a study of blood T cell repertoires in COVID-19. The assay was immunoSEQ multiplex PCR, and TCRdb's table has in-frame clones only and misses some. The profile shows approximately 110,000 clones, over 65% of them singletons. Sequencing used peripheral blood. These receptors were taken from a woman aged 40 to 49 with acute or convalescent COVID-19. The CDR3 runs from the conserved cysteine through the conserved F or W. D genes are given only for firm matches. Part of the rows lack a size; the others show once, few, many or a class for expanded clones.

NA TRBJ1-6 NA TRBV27 TGTGCCAGCAGCTCCGCCAGAGGTATCCCCCTCCACTTT CASSSARGIPLHF
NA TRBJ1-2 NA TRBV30 TGTGCCTGGAGTGTACCTGGGGGGGCCTATGGCTACACCTTC CAWSVPGGAYGYTF
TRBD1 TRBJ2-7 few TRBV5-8 TGTGCCAGCAGGGGGACAGGGAGGTACGAGCAGTACTTC CASRGTGRYEQYF
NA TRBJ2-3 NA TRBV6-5 TGTGCCAGCAGCTCCTCTTCGGGTGGGGGGGATACGCAGTATTTT CASSSSSGGGDTQYF
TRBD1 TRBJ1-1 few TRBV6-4 TGTGCCAGCAGAAAGACAGGGCGGTTGAACACTGAAGCTTTCTTT CASRKTGRLNTEAFF
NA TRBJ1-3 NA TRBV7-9 TGTGCCAGCAGCTCCAGGGTTTCTGGAAACACCATATATTTT CASSSRVSGNTIYF
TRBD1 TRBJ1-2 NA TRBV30 TGTGCCTGGACCAAGGACAGGGCTCCTAGAGGCTATGGCTACACCTTC CAWTKDRAPRGYGYTF
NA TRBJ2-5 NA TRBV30 TGTGCCTGGAGTGTACCCCACGCGGGGCTTCAAGAGACCCAGTACTTC CAWSVPHAGLQETQYF
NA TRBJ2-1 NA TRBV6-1 TGTGCCAGCAGTGAGCAGGTCGGTGAGCAGTTCTTC CASSEQVGEQFF
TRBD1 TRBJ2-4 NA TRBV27 TGTGCCAGCAGTTGGACAGGGAACAAAAACATTCAGTACTTC CASSWTGNKNIQYF
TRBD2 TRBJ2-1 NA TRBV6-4 TGTGCCAGCACCTTAGGGACTAGCCAGGTCCACTACAATGAGCAGTTCTTC CASTLGTSQVHYNEQFF
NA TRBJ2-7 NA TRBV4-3 TGCGCCAGCAGCCAATCCAGGGGACCCTACGAGCAGTACTTC CASSQSRGPYEQYF
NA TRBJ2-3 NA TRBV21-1 TGTGCCAGCAGCACCACTAGCGGGGGGGCCACAGATACGCAGTATTTT CASSTTSGGATDTQYF
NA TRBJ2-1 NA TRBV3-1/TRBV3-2 TGTGCCAGCAGCCAAGAAGGGGGAGGGCAGAAGCAGTTCTTC CASSQEGGGQKQFF
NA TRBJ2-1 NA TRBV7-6 TGTGCCAGCAGCCGCACGGTAGACAATGAGCAGTTCTTC CASSRTVDNEQFF
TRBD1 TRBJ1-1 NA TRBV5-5 TGTGCCAGCAGCGGGGCAGGGGGCCGGAGCACTGAAGCTTTCTTT CASSGAGGRSTEAFF
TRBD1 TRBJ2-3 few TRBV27 TGTGCCAGCAGCACCAGGGGGCGTACAGATACGCAGTATTTT CASSTRGRTDTQYF
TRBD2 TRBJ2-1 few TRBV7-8 TGTGCCAGCAGCTTACTGGCTAGCGGGGGGCGGGTTTCCCTCAATGAGCAGTTCTTC CASSLLASGGRVSLNEQFF
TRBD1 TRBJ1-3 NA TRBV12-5 TGTGCTAGTGGTCCCCAGGGGGGCTCCGGAAACACCATATATTTT CASGPQGGSGNTIYF
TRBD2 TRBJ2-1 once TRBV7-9 TGTGCCAGCAGCTCGGGACTAGCGGGGGTTGAGCAGTTCTTC CASSSGLAGVEQFF
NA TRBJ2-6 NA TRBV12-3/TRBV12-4 TGTGCCAGCAGTTTACGGTCTGCCAACGTCCTGACTTTC CASSLRSANVLTF
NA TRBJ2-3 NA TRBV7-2 TGTGCCAGCAGCTTCAGGGTGGGTGGAGATACGCAGTATTTT CASSFRVGGDTQYF
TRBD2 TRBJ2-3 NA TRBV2 TGTGCCAGGGGACTAGCGGGGGGCTGGAGAGATACGCAGTATTTT CARGLAGGWRDTQYF
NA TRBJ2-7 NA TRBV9 TGTGCCAGCAGCGCCCAACCACGAGACGAGCAGTACTTC CASSAQPRDEQYF
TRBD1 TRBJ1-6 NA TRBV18 TGTGCCAGCTCAGTCACAGGGGGACCATTCTCCTATAATTCACCCCTCCACTTT CASSVTGGPFSYNSPLHF
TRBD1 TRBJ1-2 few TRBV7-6 TGTGCCAGCAGTAAGGGACAGAATAACTATGGCTACACCTTC CASSKGQNNYGYTF
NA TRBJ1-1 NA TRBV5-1 TGCGCCAGCAGCTACGGACAGATCAGGAAACCTGAAGCTTTCTTT CASSYGQIRKPEAFF
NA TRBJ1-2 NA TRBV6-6 TGTGCCAGCAGTGACGGGGTCAAGATGAGCCATGGCTACACCTTC CASSDGVKMSHGYTF
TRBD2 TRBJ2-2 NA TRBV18 TGTGCCAGCTCCCTAAGCCTAGCGGATAACACCGGGGAGCTGTTTTTT CASSLSLADNTGELFF
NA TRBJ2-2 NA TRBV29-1 TGCAGCGTGCGGAAACAGGGGAACACCGGGGAGCTGTTTTTT CSVRKQGNTGELFF
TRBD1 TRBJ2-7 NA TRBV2 TGTGCCAGCAGTGAGGGGACAGGCAACTACGAGCAGTACTTC CASSEGTGNYEQYF
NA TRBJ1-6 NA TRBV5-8 TGTGCCAGCAGTGCAGGGTTAGGGGTCAATTCACCCCTCCACTTT CASSAGLGVNSPLHF
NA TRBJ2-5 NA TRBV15 TGTGCCACCAGCAGAGATTCTAGGGAGACCCAGTACTTC CATSRDSRETQYF
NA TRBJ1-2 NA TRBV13 TGTGCCAGCAGCTTAGGCGATAGGGGTACCTTCTATGGCTACACCTTC CASSLGDRGTFYGYTF
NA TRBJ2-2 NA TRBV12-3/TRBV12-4 TGTGCCAATACGGGGACGAACACCGGGGAGCTGTTTTTT CANTGTNTGELFF
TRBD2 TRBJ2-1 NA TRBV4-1 TGCGCCAGCAGCCAAGCAGACTTTCTAGCGGGGGGACCGTACAATGAGCAGTTCTTC CASSQADFLAGGPYNEQFF
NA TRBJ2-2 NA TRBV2 TGTGCCACCAAGACAGACTCGAACACCGGGGAGCTGTTTTTT CATKTDSNTGELFF
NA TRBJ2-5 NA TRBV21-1 TGTGCCAGCAGCGTACGGAACGGGTACAGGGGAAAGAAAGAGACCCAGTACTTC CASSVRNGYRGKKETQYF
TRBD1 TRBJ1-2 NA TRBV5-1 TGCGCCAGCAGGAAGGGACAGGGGGAACAATATGGCTACACCTTC CASRKGQGEQYGYTF
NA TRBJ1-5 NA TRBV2 TGTGCCAGCAGTGAAGCGCTTCGCGGGTTGAGAGGACAGCCCCAGCATTTT CASSEALRGLRGQPQHF
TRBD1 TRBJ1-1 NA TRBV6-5 TGTGCCAGCAGCGCCGGACAGGGTCTCACTGAAGCTTTCTTT CASSAGQGLTEAFF
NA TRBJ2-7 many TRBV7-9 TGTGCCAGCAGCTTAGCAGGGGTTACTATCTACGAGCAGTACTTC CASSLAGVTIYEQYF
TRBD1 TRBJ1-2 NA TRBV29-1 TGCAGCGTAACCGGGACAGGAGGGTTCTATGGCTACACCTTC CSVTGTGGFYGYTF